This is a list of T cell receptor beta chains from one sample in a study of cytomegalovirus exposure and HLA in healthy donors. The data were produced by immunoSEQ multiplex PCR, yet TCRdb's version contains in-frame clones alone and is incomplete. Here the sample spans about 120,000 clones, 65% to 85% being singletons. Sequencing input: PBMCs. Every receptor here comes from a man aged 50-59 years in good health and CMV-seronegative. The CDR3 runs from the conserved cysteine through the conserved F or W. The D gene is left open where the match is weak. A row's size may be missing; if present it is once, few, many or a size class.

CDR3nt	CDR3aa	j_gene	len	abundance	d_gene	v_gene
TGCAGCGCCCTCGGACAGGGGGATGGCTACCCCTTC	CSALGQGDGYPF	TRBJ1-2	12	-	TRBD1	TRBV29-1
TGCGCCAGCAGCTCTGGGGACAGCTTGAACACTGAAGCTTTCTTT	CASSSGDSLNTEAFF	TRBJ1-1	15	-	TRBD1	TRBV5-1
TGTGCCAGCAGCGGTACTAGCTACAACGAGCAGTACTTC	CASSGTSYNEQYF	TRBJ2-7	13	-	-	TRBV7-8
TGTGCCAGCAGCCGCTCAACCCCGGGACAGGGAGTCTACGAGCAGTACTTC	CASSRSTPGQGVYEQYF	TRBJ2-7	17	-	TRBD1	TRBV27
TGTGCCAGCAGCTTAACAGAGAGCTCCTACGAGCAGTACTTC	CASSLTESSYEQYF	TRBJ2-7	14	-	-	TRBV7-8
TGTGCCATCCAGGGGGGAGGTGGCTACACCTTC	CAIQGGGGYTF	TRBJ1-2	11	-	TRBD1	TRBV28
TGTGCCAGCAGCGCCCTAGGGGCAACCGGGGAGCTGTTTTTT	CASSALGATGELFF	TRBJ2-2	14	-	-	TRBV9
TGCGCCAGCAGCCTCGGACTAGCGGGCGGAACTTTCTACGAGCAGTACTTC	CASSLGLAGGTFYEQYF	TRBJ2-7	17	-	TRBD2	TRBV5-1
TGTGCCAGCAGCCCCCCGGGGGAGCAGTACTTC	CASSPPGEQYF	TRBJ2-7	11	once	-	TRBV28
TGCGCCAGCAGCCCTTGGACAGGGTCTGGAAACACCATATATTTT	CASSPWTGSGNTIYF	TRBJ1-3	15	few	TRBD1	TRBV4-1
TGTGCCAGCAAGCGGCTAGCGGGAAGTGGAAACATTCAGTACTTC	CASKRLAGSGNIQYF	TRBJ2-4	15	-	TRBD2	TRBV2
TGCGCCAGCAGCTCTACAGGGGGCGCAGGAGAGACCCAGTACTTC	CASSSTGGAGETQYF	TRBJ2-5	15	-	TRBD1	TRBV5-1
TGCGCCAGCAGCCTCGGAGGCCCGGAGGCTTCCTACGAGCAGTACTTC	CASSLGGPEASYEQYF	TRBJ2-7	16	-	-	TRBV4-3
TGTGCCAGCAGTTCCCAGGGAGGGTCCTACGAGCAGTACTTC	CASSSQGGSYEQYF	TRBJ2-7	14	-	TRBD2	TRBV6-5
TGTGCCAGCAGCGTAGCCCACGGGGGCACAGATACGCAGTATTTT	CASSVAHGGTDTQYF	TRBJ2-3	15	-	-	TRBV9
TGTGCGTCACTAGCGGGGGGGCCCGAGGATACGCAGTATTTT	CASLAGGPEDTQYF	TRBJ2-3	14	-	TRBD2	TRBV7-3
TGTGCCATCGGGACAGCGGGAGAGACCCAGTACTTC	CAIGTAGETQYF	TRBJ2-5	12	-	-	TRBV10-3
TGTGCCAGCAGCCAAGATGCATTAGCGGGGAGAGAGCAGTACTTC	CASSQDALAGREQYF	TRBJ2-7	15	-	TRBD2	TRBV4-2
TGCGCCAAATGGGGCGCCGAGCAGTACTTC	CAKWGAEQYF	TRBJ2-7	10	-	-	TRBV4-3
TGCGCCAGCAGCTCGGGGACTAGTGGGGAGACCCAGTACTTC	CASSSGTSGETQYF	TRBJ2-5	14	-	TRBD2	TRBV5-1
TGTGCCAGCCACGGAAGCGGCACCATATATTTT	CASHGSGTIYF	TRBJ1-3	11	-	-	TRBV19
TGCGCCAGCAGCCAATCGGCGACAGGGGGCTCTGCCGAGCAGTACTTC	CASSQSATGGSAEQYF	TRBJ2-7	16	-	TRBD1	TRBV4-3
TGTGCCACCAGCAGACCGACAGGGGGGAACACTGAAGCTTTCTTT	CATSRPTGGNTEAFF	TRBJ1-1	15	-	TRBD1	TRBV15
TGCGCCAGCAGCCAAGAAACGGGGGGGAATCACAATGAGCAGTTCTTC	CASSQETGGNHNEQFF	TRBJ2-1	16	once	TRBD2	TRBV4-1
TGTGCCACCTCAGGCCAGGGGGGTTCACCCCTCCACTTT	CATSGQGGSPLHF	TRBJ1-6	13	-	TRBD1	TRBV19
TGTTCCAGCAGCTTAGCGTCTACAGGGGGCGTTCAGCCCCAGCATTTT	CSSSLASTGGVQPQHF	TRBJ1-5	16	-	TRBD1	TRBV7-9
TGTGCCAGTAGCGCCGGGAGTGTTCAGTACTTC	CASSAGSVQYF	TRBJ2-4	11	-	-	TRBV19
TGTGCCTGGGCCCCGGACAGGAACTATGGCTACACCTTC	CAWAPDRNYGYTF	TRBJ1-2	13	-	TRBD1	TRBV30
TGCGCCAGCAGCTATTCTAGCGGAGGCCAAGAGACCCAGTACTTC	CASSYSSGGQETQYF	TRBJ2-5	15	-	TRBD2	TRBV5-1
TGTGCCAGCAGTCGGGACAGGGTCGGGAATCAGCCCCAGCATTTT	CASSRDRVGNQPQHF	TRBJ1-5	15	-	TRBD1	TRBV2
TGTGCCTGGCACTCCCTAGGGACAGCTATTTTC	CAWHSLGTAIF	TRBJ2-7	11	-	TRBD1	TRBV30
TGTGCCAGTAGTATAGGTCCCAGGGCGTACGAGCAGTACTTC	CASSIGPRAYEQYF	TRBJ2-7	14	-	-	TRBV19
TGTGCCAGCACTCACACAGGGGGCGCGTGCACCTTC	CASTHTGGACTF	TRBJ1-2	12	-	TRBD1	TRBV25-1
TGTGCCAGCAGCTTAGCCTTAGCGGGGGTAGCCTACGAGCAGTACTTC	CASSLALAGVAYEQYF	TRBJ2-7	16	-	TRBD2	TRBV7-2
TGCGCCAGCAGCCTGGACAGGGGAGAAAATGAGCAGTTCTTC	CASSLDRGENEQFF	TRBJ2-1	14	-	TRBD1	TRBV5-1
TGTGCCAGCAGCTCGGGACTAGCGGGAGGGAGCTCCTACAATGAGCAGTTCTTC	CASSSGLAGGSSYNEQFF	TRBJ2-1	18	-	TRBD2	TRBV5-4